A single sample is the source of the 30 T cell receptor beta chains below, sequenced in a study of Ad26.COV2.S vaccination and SARS-CoV-2 variants. TCRdb keeps only in-frame clones here, not all; method: immunoSEQ multiplex PCR. The sample yields around 450,000 clones, nearly 90% seen once. Documented treatment: some 20 received Ad26.COV2.S at low or high dose, single or two shots; a few received placebo; per-sample allocation not given. Specimen acquisition occurred on day 63 following the initial vaccine or placebo injection. The sequences come from peripheral blood, collected in a trial of Ad26.COV2.S vaccine versus placebo. The receptors were sampled from a person aged 18 to 65 who received the Ad26.COV2.S COVID-19 vaccine or a placebo.

V and J are TRBV28 and TRBJ2-3; D might be TRBD1 (6 bases). V lost 7 bases and J 3 bases, leaving 14 bases between the germline ends. The CDR3 extends over 14 amino acids. The V gene's germline CDR1 is MDHEN and CDR2 SYDVKM. The CDR3 here is CASKGNQGTDTQYF. The DNA of the CDR3 is TGTGCCAGCAAGGGAAACCAGGGGACAGATACGCAGTATTTT.

This clone has just one count. This chain connects TRBV24-1 to TRBJ2-1; 7 bases map to TRBD1. Unmatched junction bases numbered 4, after V lost 3 bases and J lost 0 bases. This CDR3 is built from 16 residues. CDR1 KGHDR and CDR2 SFDVKD come from the germline V gene. For the CDR3, the DNA is TGTGCCACCAGTGATGGGACAGCGATCTCCTACAATGAGCAGTTCTTC. This gives the protein CATSDGTAISYNEQFF.

The chain combines TRBV30 with TRBJ2-3; D ambiguous. Trimming removed 5 bases at V and 0 bases at J, with 9 bases between. The CDR3 sequence is 13 residues long. From germline, CDR1 is GTSNPN and CDR2 SVGIG (reference sequence). CDR3 nucleotide sequence: TGTGCCTGGGAAACGGAAAGCACAGATACGCAGTATTTT. Amino acid sequence: CAWETESTDTQYF. Full variable domain (remainder filled in from reference TRBV30 and TRBJ2-3): SQTIHQWPATLVQPVGSPLSLECTVEGTSNPNLYWYRQAAGRGLQLLFYSVGIGQISSEVPQNLSASRPQDRQFILSSKKLLLSDSGFYLCAWETESTDTQYFGPGTRLTVL.

V is TRBV28 and J is TRBJ2-7; 12 nucleotides agree with TRBD2. Germline CDR1 reads MDHEN; CDR2 reads SYDVKM. V lost 3 bases and J lost 0; bases outside the gene matches: 6. This CDR3 comprises 17 residues. CDR3 DNA: TGTGCCAGCAGTTTCAATCCGACTAGCGGGAGCTCCTACGAGCAGTACGTC. Amino acid sequence: CASSFNPTSGSSYEQYV.

This chain uses TRBV7-8 with TRBJ1-3; TRBD1 matches 7 bases. With 4 bases clipped from V and 6 bases from J, the junction kept 3 bases outside the gene matches. This CDR3 comprises 13 residues. The germline CDR1 and CDR2 sequences are SGHVS and FQNEAQ. CDR3 coding DNA: TGTGCCAGCAGCTCGGGACAGAAAAACACCATATATTTT. Its protein product is CASSSGQKNTIYF.

Regarding this clone: One end of the junction does not line up with germline, which may come from a read error. The chain is built from TRBV4-1 and TRBJ2-5, with D unresolved. The germline CDR1 and CDR2 sequences are MGHRA and YSYEKL. The length of the CDR3 is 14 residues. The CDR3: CASSQGVGPENQYF. CDR3 in DNA: TGCGCCAGCAGCCAAGGAGTCGGCCCTGAGAACCAGTACTTC.

The chain has TRBV19 and TRBJ2-5; a weak D match, TRBD2 (7 bases). The CDR3 covers 17 residues. Germline V gene sequence: CDR1 LNHDA, CDR2 SQIVND (reference sequence). Trimming cost V 2 bases and J 3 bases, with 19 bases left between them. The CDR3 sequence is CASSIYPAGALEETQYF. CDR3 bases: TGTGCCAGTAGTATATACCCCGCGGGGGCGCTTGAAGAGACCCAGTACTTC.

This clone is a singleton in its sample. This sequence joins TRBV4-1 and TRBJ1-2; possibly TRBD1 for D (6 bases). Trimming took off 5 bases at V and 4 bases at J, with 14 bases between the two ends. The length of the CDR3 is 14 residues. The germline V gene has CDR1 MGHRA and CDR2 YSYEKL. For the CDR3, the DNA is TGCGCCAGCAGCACCGAGGGGGGCAGCTATGGCTACACCTTC. Translating gives CASSTEGGSYGYTF.

This sequence joins TRBV28 and TRBJ1-3; no firm D call. V was pared by 8 bases and J by 5 bases, with 10 bases between. The CDR3 has 12 residues. Per germline, CDR1 MDHEN and CDR2 SYDVKM. CDR3 residues: CASLAPRNTIYF. CDR3 nucleotides: TGTGCCAGCCTCGCCCCCCGAAACACCATATATTTT.

V usage is TRBV6-5 and J usage is TRBJ2-7; D might be TRBD1 or TRBD2, each matching 5 bases. Trimming removed 6 bases from V and 6 bases from J, with 15 bases in between. The CDR3 is made up of 13 amino acids. Per germline, CDR1 MNHEY and CDR2 SVGAGI. The CDR3 loop reads CASRSSGTVEQYV. The CDR3 DNA is TGTGCCAGCAGGTCATCCGGGACGGTCGAGCAGTACGTC.

The chain uses TRBV6-1 and TRBJ2-5; D might be TRBD1 or TRBD2, each matching 6 bases. Trimming took 11 bases from V and 4 from J, leaving 20 bases between them. This CDR3 contains 14 residues. In germline, CDR1 is MNHNS, CDR2 SASEGT. The CDR3 DNA sequence: TGTGCCGCGGGACAAATTTCGGGGGTAGAGACCCAGTACTTC. Translation: CAAGQISGVETQYF.

J is TRBJ1-1 and V is TRBV9; tentative D call: TRBD1 (5 bases). Germline assignment: CDR1 SGDLS and CDR2 YYNGEE. V was pared by 9 bases and J by 1 base, with 13 bases between. The CDR3 has 13 residues. Here the CDR3 DNA reads TGTGCCACCTCGGGGGACTGGAACACTGAAGCTTTCTTT. Protein product: CATSGDWNTEAFF. The variable domain in full, completed from reference TRBV9 and TRBJ1-1, reads DSGVTQTPKHLITATGQRVTLRCSPRSGDLSVYWYQQSLDQGLQFLIQYYNGEERAKGNILERFSAQQFPDLHSELNLSSLELGDSALYFCATSGDWNTEAFFGQGTRLTVV.

Concerning this clone itself: Other DNA sequences in the same sample also yield this CDR3. The rearrangement links TRBV3-1 (or the pseudogene TRBV3-2) to TRBJ1-3, with unresolved D. Trimming cost V 8 bases and J 0 bases, with 8 bases left between them. This CDR3 contains 13 residues. Germline CDR1 and CDR2: LGHDT and YNNKEL (reference sequence). DNA of the CDR3: TGTGCCAGCTCCCTGAACTCTGGAAACACCATATATTTT. Translation: CASSLNSGNTIYF.

The table lists this clone with a few counts. The genes are TRBV4-1 and TRBJ2-7; D uncertain. CDR3 length: 13 residues. Germline assignment: CDR1 MGHRA and CDR2 YSYEKL. Trimming took off 2 bases at V and 5 bases at J, with 10 bases between the two ends. The chain's CDR3 is CASSQIGSHEQYF. CDR3 sequence (DNA): TGCGCCAGCAGCCAAATCGGAAGTCACGAGCAGTACTTC.

This sequence joins TRBV2 and TRBJ1-2, with D hard to call. CDR1 is SNHLY and CDR2 is FYNNEI in the germline V gene. CDR3 size: 13 residues. The V end lost 7 bases, the J end lost 0 bases, and 9 bases lay between the germline ends. In nucleotides, the CDR3 is TGTGCCAGCACGGTCAGGTCTAACTATGGCTACACCTTC. Translating it yields CASTVRSNYGYTF.

As DNA, the CDR3 is TGCGCCAGCAGCCAAGACGGTGGAAACACCATATATTTT. It encodes CASSQDGGNTIYF. The V and J genes are TRBV5-1 and TRBJ1-3; no clear D gene. V lost 4 bases to trimming and J lost 3 bases, with 8 bases between them. This CDR3 has 13 amino acids. CDR1 SGHRS and CDR2 YFSETQ come from the germline V gene.

This chain links TRBV7-2 with TRBJ2-3; D is unclear. The CDR3 is 13 residues long. From germline, CDR1 is SGHTA and CDR2 FQGNSA. Deletions cut 2 bases from V and 4 bases from J, with 7 bases between. In nucleotides, the CDR3 is TGTGCCAGCAGCTTACAAAGGCCAGATACGCAGTATTTT. Translating it yields CASSLQRPDTQYF.

This chain joins TRBV18 and TRBJ1-1, with 8 bases lining up with TRBD1. This CDR3 is built from 17 residues. Germline V gene lookup returns CDR1 KGHSH and CDR2 LQKENI. The junction had 13 bases not matched to a gene; V was cut back by 2 bases and J by 5 bases. The DNA for the CDR3 is TGTGCCAGCTCACCATCGGGGCAGGGGGCAGGTTTGACTGAAGCTTTCTTT. The encoded protein is CASSPSGQGAGLTEAFF.

The gene calls are TRBV9 and TRBJ2-2; possibly TRBD1 for D (5 bases). Germline loops: CDR1 SGDLS, CDR2 YYNGEE. This CDR3 comprises 14 residues. The V and J ends lost 3 bases and 1 base respectively, with 7 bases between them. CDR3 sequence: CASSATVNTGELFF. The CDR3 nucleotides read TGTGCCAGCAGCGCGACAGTGAACACCGGGGAGCTGTTTTTT.

The chain couples TRBV7-3 to TRBJ2-3; 8 bases align to TRBD2. Germline-derived CDR1 and CDR2 are SGHTA and FQGTGA. The CDR3 extends over 15 amino acids. Trimming cost V 6 bases and J 0 bases; bases outside gene matches: 5. This CDR3 is CASSGGGPSTDTQYF. DNA of the CDR3: TGTGCCAGCAGTGGCGGGGGGCCGAGCACAGATACGCAGTATTTT. Drawing the rest from reference TRBV7-3 and TRBJ2-3, the complete variable domain is GAGVSQTPSNKVTEKGKYVELRCDPISGHTALYWYRQSLGQGPEFLIYFQGTGAADDSGLPNDRFFAVRPEGSVSTLKIQRTERGDSAVYLCASSGGGPSTDTQYFGPGTRLTVL.

This rearrangement joins TRBV4-3 to TRBJ2-3; TRBD2 matches at 8 bases. V dropped 5 bases and J dropped 0; count of bases not matched to a gene: 1. Germline CDR1 LGHNA, CDR2 YSLEER. The CDR3 totals 14 residues. The CDR3 loop is CASSVAGSTDTQYF. In DNA form, the CDR3 reads TGCGCCAGCAGCGTAGCGGGGAGCACAGATACGCAGTATTTT.

V usage is TRBV12-3 or TRBV12-4 and J usage is TRBJ1-6; D gene uncertain. The V end was cut by 2 bases, the J end by 9 bases, with 8 bases between. The CDR3 runs 13 residues. The CDR3 bases are TGTGCCAGCAGTTTAATGGGATTTTCACCCCTCCACTTT. Translation: CASSLMGFSPLHF.

Comments on this clone: The same CDR3 also results from other DNA sequences found in this sample. The rearrangement links TRBV5-1 to TRBJ1-1; TRBD1 is a possible D gene (6 bases). V lost 2 bases to trimming and J lost 1 base, with 9 bases between them. The CDR3 runs 14 residues. Germline V gives CDR1 SGHRS, CDR2 YFSETQ. The DNA of the CDR3 is TGCGCCAGCAGCTTCACAGGGACGAACACTGAAGCTTTCTTT. This translates into CASSFTGTNTEAFF.

The chain is built from TRBV11-3 and TRBJ1-2, with D tentatively TRBD1 (6 bases). Trimming shortened V by 5 bases and J by 4 bases, and 20 bases separated the two germline ends. Looked up from germline, CDR1 is SGHNT and CDR2 is YENEEA. The CDR3 extends over 16 amino acids. CDR3 DNA sequence: TGTGCCAGCAGCAAATTAGGGGGAGACAGGTCCTATGGCTACACCTTC. Amino acid sequence: CASSKLGGDRSYGYTF. Based on the CDR3 plus reference TRBV11-3 and TRBJ1-2, the full variable domain is EAGVVQSPRYKIIEKKQPVAFWCNPISGHNTLYWYLQNLGQGPELLIRYENEEAVDDSQLPKDRFSAERLKGVDSTLKIQPAELGDSAVYLCASSKLGGDRSYGYTFGSGTRLTVV.

The rearrangement uses TRBV10-3 and TRBJ2-1; TRBD2 matches at 11 bases. CDR1 and CDR2 (germline): ENHRY, SYGVKD. This CDR3 comprises 14 residues. V gave up 6 bases and J gave up 5 bases; unmatched junction bases: 3. CDR3 loop: CAIRRTSGHNEQFF. DNA for the CDR3: TGTGCCATCAGAAGGACTAGCGGGCACAATGAGCAGTTCTTC.

The rearrangement joins TRBV5-1 to TRBJ1-2, with 8 nucleotides matching TRBD1. Unmatched junction bases numbered 13, after V lost 4 bases and J lost 8 bases. Germline CDR1 reads SGHRS; CDR2 reads YFSETQ. CDR3 length: 15 residues. The CDR3 sequence is CASSLGQAELWGYTF. The CDR3, as DNA: TGCGCCAGCAGCCTGGGACAGGCGGAGCTGTGGGGCTACACCTTC.

The CDR3 DNA reads as TGTGCCAGCAGTTACCCACTGACCTTGGCTGAAGCTTTCTTT. Residues: CASSYPLTLAEAFF. The chain employs TRBV6-6 and TRBJ1-1, with D uncertain. CDR1 is MNHNY, CDR2 SVGAGI, per germline (reference sequence). The CDR3 is 14 residues long. With 2 bases removed from V and 6 bases from J, the gap between germline ends came to 13 bases.

This clone was counted once. The genes are TRBV4-2 and TRBJ1-1, with D perhaps matching TRBD1 (5 bases). V was shortened by 1 base and J by 5 bases, with 20 bases between the two germline ends. The V gene's germline CDR1 is LGHNA and CDR2 YNFKEQ. There are 17 residues in the CDR3. CDR3 sequence: CASSQVEGRGDGTEAFF. The CDR3, as DNA: TGTGCCAGCAGCCAAGTCGAGGGTCGCGGGGACGGGACTGAAGCTTTCTTT.

The chain links TRBV28 to TRBJ1-2; D remains ambiguous. The V gene's germline CDR1 is MDHEN and CDR2 SYDVKM. V lost 1 base and J lost 4, with 7 bases in between. The CDR3 length is 13 residues. The CDR3 sequence is CASSLLPIYGYTF. CDR3 DNA: TGTGCCAGCAGTTTATTGCCGATCTATGGCTACACCTTC.

V gene TRBV3-1 (or the pseudogene TRBV3-2) combines with J gene TRBJ1-5, with 7 nucleotides matching TRBD1. The CDR3 totals 15 residues. The germline gives CDR1 LGHDT, CDR2 YNNKEL (reference sequence). Trimming removed 1 base from V and 9 bases from J; junction bases left unmatched: 9. CDR3 in DNA: TGTGCCAGCAGCCAAGGACAGGGAATGAAAGGGCCCCAGCATTTT. Protein sequence: CASSQGQGMKGPQHF.